These 25 T cell receptor beta chains share one sample of origin, sequenced in a study of human thymus T cells. Some clones are missing from TCRdb's copy, which holds only in-frame ones; the method was immunoSEQ multiplex PCR. The sample contains under 70,000 clones, roughly 94% of which appear only once. Material for sequencing was blood. All receptors come from a boy in the first two years of life with a congenital heart defect but otherwise immunologically healthy.

The genes are TRBV9 and TRBJ1-4; 9 bases are a match to TRBD1. The CDR3 contains 15 residues. Germline V gives CDR1 SGDLS, CDR2 YYNGEE. Unmatched junction bases numbered 3, after V lost 0 bases and J lost 6 bases. The CDR3 here is CASSVGRTGDEKLFF. The CDR3 DNA reads as TGTGCCAGCAGCGTAGGAAGGACAGGGGATGAAAAACTGTTTTTT.

Only one count was recorded for this clone. CDR3 sequence reads: CASSILGGGNSPLHF. CDR3 coding DNA: TGTGCCAGTAGTATACTGGGGGGCGGGAATTCACCCCTCCACTTT. The V gene is TRBV19, the J gene TRBJ1-6, with a weak D call TRBD1 (6 bases). V was shortened by 2 bases and J by 7 bases, with 12 bases between the two germline ends. The germline V gene has CDR1 LNHDA and CDR2 SQIVND (reference sequence). This CDR3 spans 15 amino acids.

The chain uses TRBV7-2 and TRBJ2-5; a possible D gene is TRBD2 (6 bases). Germline values: CDR1 SGHTA, CDR2 FQGNSA. The CDR3 length is 13 residues. V shed 1 base and J shed 5 bases, with 8 bases lying between them. DNA for the CDR3: TGTGCCAGCAGCTTAGTGGAGGGGGAGACCCAGTACTTC. It encodes CASSLVEGETQYF.

The chain employs TRBV18 and TRBJ2-3, with TRBD2 matching over 11 bases. This CDR3 has 15 amino acids. Losses at the gene ends were 3 bases for V and 5 bases for J; bases not matched to a gene: 4. Per germline, CDR1 KGHSH and CDR2 LQKENI. In DNA form, the CDR3 reads TGTGCCAGCTCACCTAGCGGGGGGGCACAAGATACGCAGTATTTT. Translation: CASSPSGGAQDTQYF.

This clone was recorded only once. The chain has TRBV7-2 and TRBJ2-3; no reliable D call. The CDR3 spans 11 residues. Germline V lookup: CDR1 SGHTA, CDR2 FQGNSA. V was cut by 4 bases and J by 2 bases, with 1 base left in between. The CDR3 is CASSYTDTQYF. The CDR3 nucleotides read TGTGCCAGCAGCTACACAGATACGCAGTATTTT.

The gene calls are TRBV5-5 and TRBJ2-7; the D is unclear. This CDR3 has 13 residues. Trimming took off 4 bases at V and 10 bases at J, with 18 bases between the two ends. Germline assignment: CDR1 SGHKS and CDR2 YYEKEE (reference sequence). The CDR3 loop reads CASSPGSPMLQYF. The CDR3 nucleotides are TGTGCCAGCAGCCCCGGGTCCCCGATGTTACAGTACTTC.

This chain links TRBV4-1 with TRBJ2-2; 16 nucleotides match TRBD2. Unmatched junction bases numbered 8, after V lost 4 bases and J lost 6 bases. CDR1 is MGHRA and CDR2 is YSYEKL in the germline V gene. The CDR3 sequence is 18 residues long. Here the CDR3 reads CASSRIAGTSGRAGELFF. The CDR3 DNA is TGCGCCAGCAGCCGGATCGCCGGGACTAGCGGGAGGGCCGGGGAGCTGTTTTTT.

The chain employs TRBV11-2 and TRBJ2-3; unclear D gene. V lost 0 bases, J lost 2 bases, and 6 bases lay in between. The CDR3 covers 14 residues. Germline-derived CDR1 and CDR2 are SGHAT and FQNNGV. The CDR3 coding sequence is TGTGCCAGCAGCTTAGATCAAGTCACAGATACGCAGTATTTT. As protein: CASSLDQVTDTQYF. The full variable domain, with the rest looked up from reference TRBV11-2 and TRBJ2-3, is EAGVAQSPRYKIIEKRQSVAFWCNPISGHATLYWYQQILGQGPKLLIQFQNNGVVDDSQLPKDRFSAERLKGVDSTLKIQPAKLEDSAVYLCASSLDQVTDTQYFGPGTRLTVL.

The CDR3 is CASKGLRTGDYGYTF. The CDR3 region has the DNA TGTGCCAGTAAAGGCCTAAGGACCGGGGACTATGGCTACACCTTC. This chain joins TRBV5-6 and TRBJ1-2; D remains ambiguous. Germline CDR1 reads SGHDT; CDR2 reads YYEEEE. Trimming left V 8 bases short and J 3 bases short, with 20 bases between. The length of the CDR3 is 15 residues.

V gene TRBV7-9 combines with J gene TRBJ2-2, with D uncertain. Germline-derived CDR1 and CDR2 are SEHNR and FQNEAQ (reference sequence). V dropped 2 bases and J dropped 6 bases, with 4 bases sitting between them. This CDR3 has 12 residues. The CDR3 coding sequence is TGTGCCAGCAGCTTACTATCCGGGGAGCTGTTTTTT. Translated, it gives CASSLLSGELFF.

The V and J genes are TRBV18 and TRBJ2-5; D gene ambiguous. This CDR3 is built from 10 residues. Germline assignment: CDR1 KGHSH and CDR2 LQKENI. V lost 3 bases, J lost 5 bases, and 1 base lay in between. CDR3 nucleotides: TGTGCCAGCTCACCGGAGACCCAGTACTTC. It encodes CASSPETQYF.

The chain uses TRBV4-2 and TRBJ2-5; 8 nucleotides agree with TRBD2. After removal of 0 bases from V and 5 bases from J, the junction contained 11 bases not matched to a gene. This CDR3 is 17 amino acids long. CDR1 and CDR2 (germline): LGHNA, YNFKEQ. The CDR3 coding sequence is TGTGCCAGCAGCCAAGATCGCCCGGGACTAGGGGGGGAGACCCAGTACTTC. It codes for CASSQDRPGLGGETQYF.

The gene calls are TRBV5-4 and TRBJ2-2; TRBD2 matches at 10 bases. The CDR3 has 15 amino acids. J gave up 7 bases and V 4 bases, and 7 bases lay outside the gene matches. Germline V gene data show CDR1 as SGHNT and CDR2 as YYREEE (reference sequence). CDR3 in DNA: TGTGCCAGCAGCCCCCTAGCGGGAGCGAACGGGGAGCTGTTTTTT. This sequence encodes CASSPLAGANGELFF.

The chain employs TRBV7-2 and TRBJ1-1; D not certain. The CDR3 length is 16 residues. Germline V gives CDR1 SGHTA, CDR2 FQGNSA. With 3 bases removed from V and 0 bases from J, the gap between germline ends came to 14 bases. The CDR3 DNA is TGTGCCAGCAGCTTGCGAGTCGGGGTAATGAACACTGAAGCTTTCTTT. This sequence encodes CASSLRVGVMNTEAFF.

The chain recombines TRBV5-1 with TRBJ2-2; perhaps TRBD2 as D (5 bases). CDR3 length: 19 amino acids. The germline gives CDR1 SGHRS, CDR2 YFSETQ. V was trimmed by 0 bases and J by 0 bases, leaving 18 bases between them. The CDR3 sequence is CASSLGSSRIPANTGELFF. As DNA, the CDR3 is TGCGCCAGCAGCTTGGGTTCTAGCCGAATCCCTGCGAACACCGGGGAGCTGTTTTTT.

The chain uses TRBV5-4 and TRBJ2-7; possible D gene TRBD2, 6 bases. The V and J ends lost 0 bases and 4 bases respectively, with 11 bases between them. This CDR3 has 14 amino acids. Germline V gene data show CDR1 as SGHNT and CDR2 as YYREEE (reference sequence). The CDR3 spells CASSLGLEVYEQYF. In DNA form, the CDR3 reads TGTGCCAGCAGCTTGGGACTAGAGGTATACGAGCAGTACTTC. The full variable domain, completed using reference TRBV5-4 and TRBJ2-7, is ETGVTQSPTHLIKTRGQQVTLRCSSQSGHNTVSWYQQALGQGPQFIFQYYREEENGRGNFPPRFSGLQFPNYSSELNVNALELDDSALYLCASSLGLEVYEQYFGPGTRLTVT.

The chain recombines TRBV28 with TRBJ2-3, with D maybe TRBD2 (7 bases). The germline V gene encodes CDR1 MDHEN and CDR2 SYDVKM. Trimming took 5 bases from V and 2 from J, leaving 23 bases between them. The length of the CDR3 is 18 residues. CDR3 residues: CASSDRTRLRLYTDTQYF. The CDR3 DNA is TGTGCCAGCAGTGACAGGACTAGGCTTAGGTTATACACAGATACGCAGTATTTT. Drawing the rest from reference TRBV28 and TRBJ2-3, the complete variable domain is DVKVTQSSRYLVKRTGEKVFLECVQDMDHENMFWYRQDPGLGLRLIYFSYDVKMKEKGDIPEGYSVSREKKERFSLILESASTNQTSMYLCASSDRTRLRLYTDTQYFGPGTRLTVL.

The chain combines TRBV27 with TRBJ2-4; maybe TRBD2 (5 bases). The CDR3 is 14 amino acids. CDR1 is MNHEY, CDR2 SMNVEV, per germline (reference sequence). Trimming left V 10 bases short and J 3 bases short, with 16 bases between. The CDR3 is CATSPGWDKNIQYF. As DNA, the CDR3 is TGTGCCACCAGCCCGGGGTGGGACAAAAACATTCAGTACTTC.

The rearrangement uses TRBV15 and TRBJ2-3, with a tentative D call TRBD2 (7 bases). There are 16 residues in the CDR3. Trimming took off 0 bases at V and 5 bases at J, with 15 bases between the two ends. The germline V gene encodes CDR1 LNHNV and CDR2 YYDKDF (reference sequence). CDR3 amino acids: CATSRDVGGAEDTQYF. For the CDR3, the DNA is TGTGCCACCAGCAGAGATGTGGGGGGGGCCGAAGATACGCAGTATTTT.

The chain recombines TRBV4-3 with TRBJ2-7, with D perhaps given as TRBD1 or TRBD2 (5 bases each). The germline CDR1 and CDR2 sequences are LGHNA and YSLEER. The CDR3 is 13 residues long. Between the trimmed V and J ends, which lost 0 bases and 6 bases, there was a span of 9 bases. As DNA, the CDR3 is TGCGCCAGCAGCCAAGATCCTGGGACCGAGCAGTACTTC. It is translated as CASSQDPGTEQYF.

The chain recombines TRBV2 with TRBJ1-4; the match to TRBD1 covers 10 bases. CDR3 length: 16 amino acids. The V segment lost 3 bases and the J segment 1 base; nucleotides outside the gene matches: 2. CDR1 and CDR2 (germline): SNHLY, FYNNEI. CDR3 protein: CASSEGQGLTNEKLFF. CDR3 nucleotide sequence: TGTGCCAGCAGTGAGGGACAGGGGTTAACTAATGAAAAACTGTTTTTT.

This clone was seen just once. This sequence joins TRBV15 and TRBJ2-1; TRBD1 might be the D (6 bases). Per germline, CDR1 LNHNV and CDR2 YYDKDF (reference sequence). Trimming pared 5 bases from V and 2 bases from J, leaving 13 bases between. The CDR3 loop spans 15 amino acids. CDR3 DNA sequence: TGTGCCACCAGCTCCTCAGGGGTCCCCTACAATGAGCAGTTCTTC. Protein sequence: CATSSSGVPYNEQFF.

The chain links TRBV28 to TRBJ1-4; the D is unclear. The V end lost 4 bases, the J end lost 14 bases, and 14 bases lay between the germline ends. CDR3 length equals 12 residues. Germline V gene data show CDR1 as MDHEN and CDR2 as SYDVKM. In nucleotides, the CDR3 is TGTGCCAGCAGTTCCTTCAAGTCCTTCCTGTTTTTT. Amino acid sequence: CASSSFKSFLFF.

The rearrangement joins TRBV6-6 to TRBJ1-2; D gene ambiguous. CDR1 MNHNY and CDR2 SVGAGI come from the germline V gene (reference sequence). V was clipped by 0 bases and J by 2 bases, with 10 bases between them. This CDR3 is built from 15 residues. CDR3 in DNA: TGTGCCAGCAGTTACTCGACGGACCTCAACTATGGCTACACCTTC. It translates to CASSYSTDLNYGYTF.

This rearrangement joins TRBV27 to TRBJ2-7; TRBD2 aligns across 9 bases. J lost 3 bases, V lost 3 bases, and 6 bases had no gene match. Germline V gene sequence: CDR1 MNHEY, CDR2 SMNVEV (reference sequence). This CDR3 has 15 amino acids. The CDR3 protein is CASSFDSAGGYEQYF. The CDR3 DNA is TGTGCCAGCAGTTTTGACTCAGCGGGGGGCTACGAGCAGTACTTC.